The rows below give T cell receptor beta chains drawn from one sample of a study of T cell repertoires in cytomegalovirus infection. One entry per CDR3 protein, called by TCRdb with MiXCR from the reads. This sample has 150,000 to 200,000 distinct CDR3 sequences, with 9.5% found just once. Sequenced input: PBMCs. These receptors came from a human donor in good health (CMV status not recorded). Some clones in this sample may be carry-over from other donors' samples. Both conserved end residues are part of each CDR3. Each record gives: CDR3 DNA, CDR3 protein, clone size, V gene, J gene, D gene. The D gene is left open where the match is weak. The listing skips clone size in some rows; elsewhere it reads once, few, many or a size class.

cdr3_nt: TGTGCCAGCAGTTTTATTCGACGGGAAAGCACTGAAGCTTTCTTT; cdr3_aa: CASSFIRRESTEAFF; clone_size: many; v_call: TRBV28; j_call: TRBJ1-1; d_call: .
cdr3_nt: TGTGCCAGCAGCCTTAGCGGGAGGGGGGTTAACGGGTGGGAGCAGTTCTTC; cdr3_aa: CASSLSGRGVNGWEQFF; clone_size: many; v_call: TRBV11-2; j_call: TRBJ2-1; d_call: TRBD2
cdr3_nt: TGTGCCTGGAGTGTAGCGGGGCGGGAAAAACTGTTTTTT; cdr3_aa: CAWSVAGREKLFF; clone_size: .; v_call: TRBV30; j_call: TRBJ1-4; d_call: .
cdr3_nt: TGTGCCAGCAGTCTCGGATTCTATGGCTACACCTTC; cdr3_aa: CASSLGFYGYTF; clone_size: many; v_call: TRBV28; j_call: TRBJ1-2; d_call: .
cdr3_nt: TGTGCCAGCAGCCCGGGTGCGCAGCGGGCCTCTAATGAAAAACTGTTTTTT; cdr3_aa: CASSPGAQRASNEKLFF; clone_size: many; v_call: TRBV28; j_call: TRBJ1-4; d_call: .
cdr3_nt: TGCGCCAGCAGCCAAGCTTCTACTAGCGCGGCCTACGAGCAGTACTTC; cdr3_aa: CASSQASTSAAYEQYF; clone_size: few; v_call: TRBV4-3; j_call: TRBJ2-7; d_call: TRBD2
cdr3_nt: TGTGCCAGCAGCTCCCTGGACAGGCGTGGAGGCTACACCTTC; cdr3_aa: CASSSLDRRGGYTF; clone_size: many; v_call: TRBV7-2; j_call: TRBJ1-2; d_call: TRBD1
cdr3_nt: TGTGCCAGCACTGCCGGGACAGGGCATACTGAAGCTTTCTTT; cdr3_aa: CASTAGTGHTEAFF; clone_size: many; v_call: TRBV28; j_call: TRBJ1-1; d_call: TRBD1
cdr3_nt: TGTGCCAGCAGCTCTTCCGGACAGCCCAATCAGCCCCAGCATTTT; cdr3_aa: CASSSSGQPNQPQHF; clone_size: many; v_call: TRBV7-2; j_call: TRBJ1-5; d_call: .
cdr3_nt: TGTGCCAGCAGCTTAAGTACGACGGGGAATGAAAAACTGTTTTTT; cdr3_aa: CASSLSTTGNEKLFF; clone_size: many; v_call: TRBV7-2; j_call: TRBJ1-4; d_call: .
cdr3_nt: TGTGCCAGCAGTTTGCCGACAGGGCTTAATCAGCCCCAGCATTTT; cdr3_aa: CASSLPTGLNQPQHF; clone_size: few; v_call: TRBV28; j_call: TRBJ1-5; d_call: TRBD1
cdr3_nt: TGTGCCAGCAGTTACAAACAGAAAACCGGCGAGCAGTACTTC; cdr3_aa: CASSYKQKTGEQYF; clone_size: .; v_call: TRBV6-2/TRBV6-3; j_call: TRBJ2-7; d_call: .
cdr3_nt: TGTGCCAGCAGCCAACTAGCGGGAAGCTCCTACGAGCAGTACTTC; cdr3_aa: CASSQLAGSSYEQYF; clone_size: .; v_call: TRBV7-9; j_call: TRBJ2-7; d_call: TRBD2
cdr3_nt: TGTGCCAGTAGCCTTCAGGGCCGGAGGCTCTACGAGCAGTACTTC; cdr3_aa: CASSLQGRRLYEQYF; clone_size: few; v_call: TRBV19; j_call: TRBJ2-7; d_call: .
cdr3_nt: TGTGCCAGCAGCTTAGCGTGGGGAGTGGGCGGGGAGCTGTTTTTT; cdr3_aa: CASSLAWGVGGELFF; clone_size: many; v_call: TRBV7-8; j_call: TRBJ2-2; d_call: .
cdr3_nt: TGTGCCAGCAGCTTAGTACTAGGCGGGGGGAATGAGCAGTTCTTC; cdr3_aa: CASSLVLGGGNEQFF; clone_size: many; v_call: TRBV7-2; j_call: TRBJ2-1; d_call: TRBD2
cdr3_nt: TGCAGTGCTAGAGGAAGGGGTACAGGCCGCCAAGAGACCCAGTACTTC; cdr3_aa: CSARGRGTGRQETQYF; clone_size: many; v_call: TRBV20-1; j_call: TRBJ2-5; d_call: .
cdr3_nt: TGTGCCAGCAGCTCCTCGCCAGGCCAGGGGGGCAATCAGCCCCAGCATTTT; cdr3_aa: CASSSSPGQGGNQPQHF; clone_size: many; v_call: TRBV7-8; j_call: TRBJ1-5; d_call: TRBD1
cdr3_nt: TGTGCCAGCAGCTCGGACAGGGGGAACGAGCAGTACTTC; cdr3_aa: CASSSDRGNEQYF; clone_size: many; v_call: TRBV11-2; j_call: TRBJ2-7; d_call: TRBD1
cdr3_nt: TGTGCCAGCAATAGCGGCTACGCCTACAATGAGCAGTTCTTC; cdr3_aa: CASNSGYAYNEQFF; clone_size: .; v_call: TRBV28; j_call: TRBJ2-1; d_call: .
cdr3_nt: TGTGCCAGCAGTTTTTCGACCAGGCTGAACACCGGGGAGCTGTTTTTT; cdr3_aa: CASSFSTRLNTGELFF; clone_size: few; v_call: TRBV27; j_call: TRBJ2-2; d_call: .
cdr3_nt: TGTGCCAGCAGCTTAGGAGGGGTGGAGACCCAGTACTTC; cdr3_aa: CASSLGGVETQYF; clone_size: many; v_call: TRBV7-2; j_call: TRBJ2-5; d_call: .
cdr3_nt: TGTGCCAGCAGCTTGAGCGACAGTGAAGCTTTCTTT; cdr3_aa: CASSLSDSEAFF; clone_size: few; v_call: TRBV5-4; j_call: TRBJ1-1; d_call: .
cdr3_nt: TGTGCCAGCTCGACAGACAGCCGAACCACTGAAGCTTTCTTT; cdr3_aa: CASSTDSRTTEAFF; clone_size: many; v_call: TRBV28; j_call: TRBJ1-1; d_call: .
cdr3_nt: TGTGCCAGCAGCGCCGGGGGGAAATCAGATACGCAGTATTTT; cdr3_aa: CASSAGGKSDTQYF; clone_size: .; v_call: TRBV25-1; j_call: TRBJ2-3; d_call: TRBD2
cdr3_nt: TGTGCCAGCAGCTTAACCCAGAGCTCCTACAATGAGCAGTTCTTC; cdr3_aa: CASSLTQSSYNEQFF; clone_size: few; v_call: TRBV7-2; j_call: TRBJ2-1; d_call: .
cdr3_nt: TGTGCCAGCAGTTATCGCACAGGGGATTCACCCCTCCACTTT; cdr3_aa: CASSYRTGDSPLHF; clone_size: .; v_call: TRBV6-2/TRBV6-3; j_call: TRBJ1-6; d_call: TRBD1
cdr3_nt: TGCGCCAGCAGCCAAGAACGCTATTGGACTGAAGCTTTCTTT; cdr3_aa: CASSQERYWTEAFF; clone_size: many; v_call: TRBV4-3; j_call: TRBJ1-1; d_call: .
cdr3_nt: TGTGCCAGCTCACCACGGGGCGGCGCCTTCTACGAGCAGTACTTC; cdr3_aa: CASSPRGGAFYEQYF; clone_size: .; v_call: TRBV18; j_call: TRBJ2-7; d_call: .
cdr3_nt: TGTGCCAGCAGCTTTATTCACGAGCAGTACTTC; cdr3_aa: CASSFIHEQYF; clone_size: many; v_call: TRBV7-2; j_call: TRBJ2-7; d_call: .
cdr3_nt: TGCAGTGCTAGGATCAATATACTAGCGGGAGGGTCCAATGAGCAGTTCTTC; cdr3_aa: CSARINILAGGSNEQFF; clone_size: .; v_call: TRBV20-1; j_call: TRBJ2-1; d_call: TRBD2
cdr3_nt: TGCAGTGCTGAACCAAGCGGGAGGATAACAGATACGCAGTATTTT; cdr3_aa: CSAEPSGRITDTQYF; clone_size: .; v_call: TRBV20-1; j_call: TRBJ2-3; d_call: TRBD2
cdr3_nt: TGTGCCAGTAGTATAGCAAAGAGCTCCTACAATGAGCAGTTCTTC; cdr3_aa: CASSIAKSSYNEQFF; clone_size: few; v_call: TRBV19; j_call: TRBJ2-1; d_call: .
cdr3_nt: TGCAGCGTACCCGGGTACACTGAAGCTTTCTTT; cdr3_aa: CSVPGYTEAFF; clone_size: many; v_call: TRBV29-1; j_call: TRBJ1-1; d_call: .
cdr3_nt: TGTGCCACCAGCAGAGCCGGGACGGATTACGAGCAGTACTTC; cdr3_aa: CATSRAGTDYEQYF; clone_size: few; v_call: TRBV15; j_call: TRBJ2-7; d_call: .
cdr3_nt: TGTGCCAGCAGCTTCACGGGGGAGACCACAGATACGCAGTATTTT; cdr3_aa: CASSFTGETTDTQYF; clone_size: few; v_call: TRBV7-3; j_call: TRBJ2-3; d_call: .
cdr3_nt: TGTGCCAGCACCCAAATGACTACAACTAAGGATGGCTACACCTTC; cdr3_aa: CASTQMTTTKDGYTF; clone_size: many; v_call: TRBV28; j_call: TRBJ1-2; d_call: .
cdr3_nt: TGTGCCAGCAGCTCACAGGAGGTGAACACCGGGGAGCTGTTTTTT; cdr3_aa: CASSSQEVNTGELFF; clone_size: few; v_call: TRBV5-4; j_call: TRBJ2-2; d_call: .
cdr3_nt: TGTGCCAGCACCTCTGACAGGGGGGATGGCTACACCTTC; cdr3_aa: CASTSDRGDGYTF; clone_size: .; v_call: TRBV2; j_call: TRBJ1-2; d_call: TRBD1
cdr3_nt: TGTGCCAGCAGTTACCTGAACTATAATTCACCCCTCCACTTT; cdr3_aa: CASSYLNYNSPLHF; clone_size: .; v_call: TRBV28; j_call: TRBJ1-6; d_call: .
cdr3_nt: TGTGCCAGCAGTTGGGGGGTAGCGGGAGACAATGAGCAGTTCTTC; cdr3_aa: CASSWGVAGDNEQFF; clone_size: few; v_call: TRBV28; j_call: TRBJ2-1; d_call: TRBD2
cdr3_nt: TGTGCCAGCAGTTACCGTACACCGGGACTAGCGCGCAATGAGCAGTTCTTC; cdr3_aa: CASSYRTPGLARNEQFF; clone_size: many; v_call: TRBV6-2/TRBV6-3; j_call: TRBJ2-1; d_call: TRBD2
cdr3_nt: TGTGCCAGCAGGCGGGGACAGACGAACACTGAAGCTTTCTTT; cdr3_aa: CASRRGQTNTEAFF; clone_size: many; v_call: TRBV6-2/TRBV6-3; j_call: TRBJ1-1; d_call: TRBD1
cdr3_nt: TGTGCCAGCAATCGGCGGGATGCCACCGGGGAGCTGTTTTTT; cdr3_aa: CASNRRDATGELFF; clone_size: few; v_call: TRBV6-2/TRBV6-3; j_call: TRBJ2-2; d_call: .
cdr3_nt: TGTGCCAGCAGCTTATATGGGAACAGGGAAACTGAAGCTTTCTTT; cdr3_aa: CASSLYGNRETEAFF; clone_size: .; v_call: TRBV7-3; j_call: TRBJ1-1; d_call: .
cdr3_nt: TGCGCCAGCAGCCAAGAAGTCCGGCTCTCTGGAAACACCATATATTTT; cdr3_aa: CASSQEVRLSGNTIYF; clone_size: many; v_call: TRBV4-3; j_call: TRBJ1-3; d_call: .
cdr3_nt: TGTGCCAGCAGTGATGTGGGGGCGAGGGTTGGATACTTC; cdr3_aa: CASSDVGARVGYF; clone_size: few; v_call: TRBV2; j_call: TRBJ2-7; d_call: .
cdr3_nt: TGTGCCACCAGCGGGCCGAGGGGGACTGAAGCTTTCTTT; cdr3_aa: CATSGPRGTEAFF; clone_size: .; v_call: TRBV15; j_call: TRBJ1-1; d_call: .
cdr3_nt: TGTGCCAGCAGCCGACAGGGGACTGAAGCTTTCTTT; cdr3_aa: CASSRQGTEAFF; clone_size: .; v_call: TRBV7-8; j_call: TRBJ1-1; d_call: TRBD1
cdr3_nt: TGCGCCAGCAGTGACTCCTCAGGGCACAATCAGCCCCAGCATTTT; cdr3_aa: CASSDSSGHNQPQHF; clone_size: many; v_call: TRBV10-2; j_call: TRBJ1-5; d_call: .
cdr3_nt: TGTGCCAGCACCCGAGACAGGGGAAGCAATCAGCCCCAGCATTTT; cdr3_aa: CASTRDRGSNQPQHF; clone_size: many; v_call: TRBV7-2; j_call: TRBJ1-5; d_call: TRBD1
cdr3_nt: TGTGCCAGCAGCTTTTCCAGTTCCACTGAAGCTTTCTTT; cdr3_aa: CASSFSSSTEAFF; clone_size: many; v_call: TRBV7-8; j_call: TRBJ1-1; d_call: .